Detailed here is one T cell receptor beta chain. The sample belongs to a study of blood T cell repertoires in COVID-19. Some clones are missing from TCRdb's copy, which holds only in-frame ones; the method was immunoSEQ multiplex PCR. Seen here are 450,000 to 600,000 clones, about nine tenths observed once, and the top ten hold 0.7%. Deletions cut 5 bases from V and 1 base from J, with 14 bases between. CDR1 is LNHDA, CDR2 SQIVND, per germline (reference sequence). The CDR3 is 15 amino acids. Input material: PBMCs or T cells enriched from blood (not recorded which). The clonotype originates from a woman under 30 who had recovered from COVID-19. The chain is built from TRBV19 and TRBJ1-1; a weak D match, TRBD1 (6 bases). In DNA form, the CDR3 reads TGTGCCAGTAGTGTACAGGGTACGGGGAACACTGAAGCTTTCTTT. The encoded protein is CASSVQGTGNTEAFF.